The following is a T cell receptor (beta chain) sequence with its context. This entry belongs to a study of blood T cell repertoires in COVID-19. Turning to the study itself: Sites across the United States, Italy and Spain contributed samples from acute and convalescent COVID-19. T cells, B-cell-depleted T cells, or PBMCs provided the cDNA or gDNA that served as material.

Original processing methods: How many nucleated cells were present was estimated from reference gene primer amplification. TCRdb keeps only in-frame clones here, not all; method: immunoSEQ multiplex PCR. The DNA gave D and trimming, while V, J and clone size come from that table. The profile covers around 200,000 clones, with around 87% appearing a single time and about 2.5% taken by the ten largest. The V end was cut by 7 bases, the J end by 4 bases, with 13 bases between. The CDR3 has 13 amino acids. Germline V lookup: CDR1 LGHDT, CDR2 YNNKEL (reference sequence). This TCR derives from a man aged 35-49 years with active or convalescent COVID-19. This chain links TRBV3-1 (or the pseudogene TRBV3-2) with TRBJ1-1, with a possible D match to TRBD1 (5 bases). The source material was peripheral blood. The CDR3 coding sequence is TGTGCCAGCACCACATCGGGGGGCACTGAAGCTTTCTTT. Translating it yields CASTTSGGTEAFF.